This TCR beta chain was sequenced during a study of blood T cell repertoires in COVID-19. Study at large: Collection of acute and convalescent COVID-19 samples took place in the United States, Italy and Spain. PBMCs, B-cell-depleted T cells, or T cells provided the cDNA or gDNA that made up the material.

With 4 bases removed from V and 0 bases from J, the gap between germline ends came to 10 bases. There are 15 residues in the CDR3. The germline V gene encodes CDR1 LGHNA and CDR2 YNFKEQ. Original processing methods: Estimation of nucleated cell counts was performed using reference gene primer amplification. Sequencing was performed with immunoSEQ multiplex PCR; in TCRdb, only in-frame clones are kept and a portion is missing. D and trimming come from the DNA, and the V and J calls and clone size come from that table. This table holds about 75,000 clones, roughly 89% found once. The sequenced sample was peripheral blood. The chain links TRBV4-2 to TRBJ1-3; possibly TRBD1 for D (6 bases). The source is a woman between 45 and 65 years old with acute or convalescent COVID-19. The CDR3 spells CASSRGQSSGNTIYF. The CDR3 bases are TGTGCCAGCAGCCGCGGACAGAGCTCTGGAAACACCATATATTTT.